This T cell receptor beta chain came from a study of neurological immune-mediated disorders. By sample share, this clonotype is medium-sized. A single record per CDR3 protein comes from TCRdb applying MiXCR to the 5' RACE reads. The sample contains about 31,000 distinct CDR3 sequences, more than 10% of which appear only once. Trimming took 5 bases from V and 8 from J; bases not matched to a gene: 18. CDR3 length: 17 amino acids. In germline, CDR1 is SGHDT, CDR2 YYEEEE. Time point denoted: technical triplicate 2. The chain recombines TRBV5-6 with TRBJ1-2, with 10 nucleotides matching TRBD1. This clonotype was sampled from a female donor with HTLV-1-associated myelopathy (HAM/TSP). The sequenced material came from CD4+ T cells from blood. CDR3 sequence reads: CASRRTGQGRGLRGYTF. CDR3 DNA: TGTGCCAGCAGAAGAACGGGACAGGGGCGCGGCTTACGAGGCTACACCTTC.